This T cell receptor (beta chain) was obtained from a study of T cells after posttransplantation cyclophosphamide. Findings and limits, study-wide: Recipient CMV seropositivity and CMV reactivation strongly tracked TRB clonality. Donor CD8+ memory clones often dominated recipient blood repertoires at later times.

To note about this clone: Its antigen is currently unknown.

Measured with immunoSEQ multiplex PCR; TCRdb has only the in-frame clones, and not every one. Of about 46,000 clones listed, roughly 92% are singletons. V lost 3 bases to trimming and J lost 5 bases, with 13 bases between them. Germline CDR1 is LNHNV and CDR2 is YYDKDF (reference sequence). CDR3 length equals 14 residues. This chain uses TRBV15 with TRBJ2-5; D might be TRBD1 (5 bases). The TCR sequence derives from a woman aged 50 to 60 in good health and a related stem cell transplant donor. The sequenced material came from PBMCs. CDR3 in amino acids: CATSRDPKGETQYF. In DNA, the CDR3 is TGTGCCACCAGCAGGGACCCCAAGGGGGAGACCCAGTACTTC. The whole variable domain, filled in from reference TRBV15 and TRBJ2-5, reads DAMVIQNPRYQVTQFGKPVTLSCSQTLNHNVMYWYQQKSSQAPKLLFHYYDKDFNNEADTPDNFQSRRPNTSFCFLDIRSPGLGDTAMYLCATSRDPKGETQYFGPGTRLLVL.